This T cell receptor (beta chain) was sequenced in a study of blood T cell repertoires in COVID-19. Study summary: COVID-19 samples collected from the United States, Italy and Spain covered acute and convalescent phases. The cDNA or gDNA used as material had been derived from T cells, B-cell-depleted T cells, or PBMCs.

The count of this clone is one. The junction and the germline gene differ at one end; a read error may be behind it. In the source study's methods: Estimated nucleated cell counts came from reference gene primer amplification. Sequencing was performed with immunoSEQ multiplex PCR; in TCRdb, only in-frame clones are kept and a portion is missing. V and J calls plus clone size are reproduced from that table; the DNA served to infer D and trimming. The table includes roughly 170,000 clones, approximately 74% detected once. The germline CDR1 and CDR2 sequences are MGHDK and SYGVNS. CDR3 size: 15 residues.

What was sequenced was peripheral blood. The sequence derives from a woman older than 75 with acute or convalescent COVID-19. The rearrangement joins TRBV25-1 to TRBJ2-3; no clear D. The CDR3, as DNA: TGTGCCAGCAGTGAAGATCTCTCGAGCATAGATACGCAGTATTTT. Translating gives CASSEDLSSIDTQYF.